This TCR beta chain is from a study of blood T cell repertoires in COVID-19. Study-wide background: The samples span acute and convalescent COVID-19 from the United States, Italy and Spain.

This clone was detected only once. The repertoire was sequenced with immunoSEQ multiplex PCR; TCRdb's copy has only in-frame clones and lacks some. The sample includes 230,000 or so clones, approximately 80% seen only once; the top ten take under 2.5%. The sequence came from a man aged 40-49 years who had recovered from COVID-19. The source material was peripheral blood.

DNA of the CDR3: TGTGCCTGGAGTGTAATGAGTGAACAGGAGCAGTTCTTC. This encodes CAWSVMSEQEQFF. This chain uses TRBV30 with TRBJ2-1; D ambiguous. Germline V gene data show CDR1 as GTSNPN and CDR2 as SVGIG (reference sequence). The CDR3 spans 13 residues. With 0 bases removed from V and 10 bases from J, the gap between germline ends came to 13 bases.